Shown below are 21 T cell receptor beta chains from a single sample sequenced in a study of blood T cell repertoires in COVID-19. Sequencing was performed with immunoSEQ multiplex PCR; in TCRdb, only in-frame clones are kept and a portion is missing. The sample consists of 270,000 or so clones, 70% to 90% of them appearing once. The sample taken for sequencing was peripheral blood. These receptors all stem from a woman in her 30s with COVID-19, enrolled during active disease.

The chain uses TRBV3-1 (or the pseudogene TRBV3-2) and TRBJ2-6; D uncertain. CDR3 length equals 15 residues. V was pared by 2 bases and J by 0 bases, with 5 bases between. In germline, CDR1 is LGHDT, CDR2 YNNKEL (reference sequence). The CDR3 bases are TGTGCCAGCAGCCAATTACTCTCTGGGGCCAACGTCCTGACTTTC. It codes for CASSQLLSGANVLTF.

The V gene is TRBV18, the J gene TRBJ1-3, with D tentatively TRBD1 (5 bases). Germline CDR1 reads KGHSH; CDR2 reads LQKENI. Trimming removed 2 bases at V and 0 bases at J, with 14 bases between. CDR3 size: 17 residues. The CDR3 loop is CASSPVGGSLSGNTIYF. The CDR3 nucleotides read TGTGCCAGCTCACCAGTGGGGGGATCTCTCTCTGGAAACACCATATATTTT.

V and J are TRBV6-4 and TRBJ1-2; 11 bases fit TRBD1. The V and J ends lost 5 bases and 8 bases, in that order; junction bases with no gene match: 13. Germline values: CDR1 MRHNA, CDR2 SNTAGT. CDR3 length: 16 amino acids. The CDR3 coding sequence is TGTGCCAGCAGTATAAATACCGGGACAGGGGGTTACGGCTACACCTTC. Translation gives CASSINTGTGGYGYTF.

The chain employs TRBV13 and TRBJ2-1; TRBD1 matches 7 bases. The V and J ends lost 6 bases and 8 bases, in that order; junction bases with no gene match: 13. Germline CDR1 is PRHDT and CDR2 is FYEKMQ (reference sequence). The CDR3 covers 15 residues. The CDR3 reads CASSDRDRQQDEQFF. CDR3 DNA sequence: TGTGCCAGCAGTGACCGGGACAGACAACAAGATGAGCAGTTCTTC.

The J gene is TRBJ2-1, the V gene TRBV19, with D possibly being TRBD1 (5 bases). V was clipped by 1 base and J by 6 bases, with 10 bases between them. The CDR3 has 14 residues. The germline V gene has CDR1 LNHDA and CDR2 SQIVND (reference sequence). The CDR3 bases are TGTGCCAGTAGTATAGTCAGGGTCGGCAATGAGCAGTTCTTC. As protein: CASSIVRVGNEQFF.

The V gene is TRBV10-1, the J gene TRBJ1-5; tentative D call: TRBD1 (5 bases). The V end lost 6 bases, the J end lost 7 bases, and 22 bases lay between the germline ends. This CDR3 region has 16 residues. Germline CDR1 and CDR2: WNHNN and SYGVQD (reference sequence). The CDR3 protein is CASRLAGHPGAQPQHF. In DNA form, the CDR3 reads TGCGCCAGCAGGTTGGCAGGACACCCAGGTGCGCAGCCCCAGCATTTT.

The gene calls are TRBV29-1 and TRBJ2-3; no firm D call. V lost 3 bases and J lost 4, with 14 bases in between. Per the germline V gene, CDR1 is SQVTM and CDR2 is ANQGSEA. The CDR3 has 14 amino acids. The chain's CDR3 is CSVDYYPLADTQYF. DNA for the CDR3: TGCAGCGTTGACTACTACCCCCTGGCAGATACGCAGTATTTT.

The genes are TRBV5-1 and TRBJ2-2; a weak D match, TRBD1 (6 bases). V was trimmed by 4 bases and J by 0 bases, leaving 16 bases between them. The CDR3 contains 17 residues. CDR1 is SGHRS and CDR2 is YFSETQ in the germline V gene. Here the CDR3 DNA reads TGCGCCAGCAGCAATCGGCCGGGACACCCGAACACCGGGGAGCTGTTTTTT. Translation gives CASSNRPGHPNTGELFF. The variable domain in full, with the rest retrieved from reference TRBV5-1 and TRBJ2-2, is KAGVTQTPRYLIKTRGQQVTLSCSPISGHRSVSWYQQTPGQGLQFLFEYFSETQRNKGNFPGRFSGRQFSNSRSEMNVSTLELGDSALYLCASSNRPGHPNTGELFFGEGSRLTVL.

The chain uses TRBV5-6 and TRBJ2-7; tentative D call: TRBD2 (6 bases). V was trimmed by 2 bases and J by 2 bases, leaving 14 bases between them. The CDR3 length is 15 residues. Germline V CDR1 and CDR2: SGHDT, YYEEEE. CDR3 in DNA: TGTGCCAGCAGCTTACGCCGGGAGTTCCCCTACGAGCAGTACTTC. Its translation is CASSLRREFPYEQYF.

V gene TRBV10-1 combines with J gene TRBJ2-1; 11 positions match TRBD2. Germline trimming cut 3 bases from V and 6 bases from J; bases unmatched to any gene: 7. There are 16 residues in the CDR3. Looked up from germline, CDR1 is WNHNN and CDR2 is SYGVQD (reference sequence). In DNA form, the CDR3 reads TGCGCCAGCAGTGACTTAGGACTAGCGGGCCCCAATGAGCAGTTCTTC. Its protein product is CASSDLGLAGPNEQFF.

This clone turned up a few times. The chain has TRBV4-1 and TRBJ1-6; D might be TRBD1 (5 bases). Germline assignment: CDR1 MGHRA and CDR2 YSYEKL. CDR3 length equals 15 residues. The germline V and J ends were trimmed by 4 bases and 10 bases, with 17 bases remaining between them. The CDR3 sequence: CASSLVPRAISPLHF. The DNA for the CDR3 is TGCGCCAGCAGCCTTGTCCCCAGGGCAATATCACCCCTCCACTTT.

The chain recombines TRBV15 with TRBJ1-2; D might be TRBD1 (6 bases). This CDR3 contains 16 residues. CDR1 LNHNV and CDR2 YYDKDF come from the germline V gene (reference sequence). V dropped 1 base and J dropped 0 bases, with 12 bases sitting between them. CDR3 residues: CATSRVGYRANYGYTF. The CDR3 DNA is TGTGCCACCAGCAGAGTGGGTTACAGGGCTAACTATGGCTACACCTTC.

The rearrangement uses TRBV10-2 and TRBJ1-1, with a tentative D call TRBD1 (5 bases). The ends were cut back, 8 bases at V and 6 bases at J, with 22 bases in the middle. The germline V gene has CDR1 WSHSY and CDR2 SAAADI. CDR3 length: 15 amino acids. As DNA, the CDR3 is TGCGCCAGCGATTTTTCCGGGAGGGGTCTCCCTGAAGCTTTCTTT. Encoded protein: CASDFSGRGLPEAFF.

V is TRBV15 and J is TRBJ1-2; D is undetermined. V was pared by 0 bases and J by 0 bases, with 11 bases between. This CDR3 has 16 amino acids. The V gene's germline CDR1 is LNHNV and CDR2 YYDKDF (reference sequence). CDR3 region: CATSRDRPGTNYGYTF. For the CDR3, the DNA is TGTGCCACCAGCAGAGATCGGCCAGGTACTAACTATGGCTACACCTTC.

The V gene is TRBV5-1, the J gene TRBJ2-1, with TRBD2 as a possible D gene (5 bases). This CDR3 is built from 14 residues. The germline V gene encodes CDR1 SGHRS and CDR2 YFSETQ. V lost 2 bases, J lost 4 bases, and 10 bases lay in between. In nucleotides, the CDR3 is TGCGCCAGCAGCTTTTACGGCGGGTACAATGAGCAGTTCTTC. This encodes CASSFYGGYNEQFF.

V is TRBV21-1 and J is TRBJ2-7; TRBD1 was called by the table and not checked on the DNA. TRBV21-1 is classified as a pseudogene. The CDR3 has 16 residues. In DNA form, the CDR3 reads TGTGCCAGCAGCAATAAAGTTAACGACAGGGTTTCCGAGCAGTACTTC. Translation: CASSNKVNDRVSEQYF.

The chain combines TRBV5-5 with TRBJ2-4; D might be TRBD2 (6 bases). In germline, CDR1 is SGHKS, CDR2 YYEKEE (reference sequence). The CDR3 length is 16 residues. V was pared by 1 base and J by 0 bases, with 11 bases between. The CDR3 loop reads CASSLFWGVAKNIQYF. In nucleotides, the CDR3 is TGTGCCAGCAGCTTGTTCTGGGGGGTAGCCAAAAACATTCAGTACTTC.

The CDR3 nucleotides are TGTGCCAGCAAACTAGACAGGGGGGTTTCACCCCTCCACTTT. This translates into CASKLDRGVSPLHF. The chain recombines TRBV3-1 (or the pseudogene TRBV3-2) with TRBJ1-6; 9 nucleotides align to TRBD1. V shed 7 bases, J shed 9 bases, and the junction held 7 bases outside the gene matches. The CDR3 has 14 amino acids. Per germline, CDR1 LGHDT and CDR2 YNNKEL (reference sequence).

This clone occurred once. This chain joins TRBV28 and TRBJ2-1; 8 bases align to TRBD2. Trimming removed 5 bases from V and 4 bases from J; junction bases left unmatched: 4. CDR1 MDHEN and CDR2 SYDVKM come from the germline V gene. There are 14 residues in the CDR3. In DNA form, the CDR3 reads TGTGCCAGCAGTGCGGGGGGAAAGTACAATGAGCAGTTCTTC. This gives the protein CASSAGGKYNEQFF.

This chain links TRBV20-1 with TRBJ1-3; D unclear. This CDR3 has 11 residues. V was trimmed by 3 bases and J by 4 bases, leaving 4 bases between them. Germline CDR1 and CDR2: DFQATT and SNEGSKA (reference sequence). CDR3 DNA: TGCAGTGCTAGTCAGGGAAACACCATATATTTT. This translates into CSASQGNTIYF.

The chain uses TRBV29-1 and TRBJ1-2; possibly TRBD1 for D (6 bases). The CDR3 spans 12 residues. Per the germline V gene, CDR1 is SQVTM and CDR2 is ANQGSEA. The V end was cut by 7 bases, the J end by 4 bases, with 13 bases between. CDR3 nucleotide sequence: TGCAGCGATTTACAGGGCAGCTATGGCTACACCTTC. Protein: CSDLQGSYGYTF.